Listed below are T cell receptor beta chains from one sample, sequenced in a study of cytomegalovirus exposure and HLA in healthy donors. Measured with immunoSEQ multiplex PCR; TCRdb has only the in-frame clones, and not every one. Here the sample spans 150,000 to 200,000 clones, roughly 70% being singletons. Input material: PBMCs. These receptors came from a girl aged 5-17 years in good health and CMV-seronegative. CDR3s include the opening cysteine and the closing phenylalanine or tryptophan. Each record gives: D gene, V gene, J gene, clone size, CDR3 DNA, CDR3 protein. The D gene is left open where the match is weak. Some rows mark clone size as missing; the rest say once, few, many or name a class of expanded clone.

TRBD1	TRBV2	TRBJ1-6	once	TGTGCCGCCCCTCGACAGGGATTAAATTCACCCCTCCACTTT	CAAPRQGLNSPLHF
.	TRBV7-9	TRBJ1-1	.	TGTGCCAGCAGCTTAGCGGTGCGGGGGACTGAAGCTTTCTTT	CASSLAVRGTEAFF
.	TRBV29-1	TRBJ1-3	few	TGCAGCGTTGAAGACAGGGGATTATCTGGAAACACCATATATTTT	CSVEDRGLSGNTIYF
.	TRBV28	TRBJ2-5	.	TGTGCCAGCAGTTTAAACCCACGGGAGACCCAGTACTTC	CASSLNPRETQYF
TRBD1	TRBV7-6	TRBJ1-5	.	TGTGCCAGCAGCTTAGGCAGGGGGACTGATCAGCCCCAGCATTTT	CASSLGRGTDQPQHF
.	TRBV18	TRBJ1-5	.	TGTGCCAGCTCACCAGGGCAGGGCTATCAGCCCCAGCATTTT	CASSPGQGYQPQHF
TRBD2	TRBV19	TRBJ2-2	.	TGTGCCAGTATGGCTTGGGAGGGCAGGTCGGACACCGGGGAGCTGTTTTTT	CASMAWEGRSDTGELFF
.	TRBV28	TRBJ1-1	.	TGTGCCAGCACGGTCGGCAGGGACAAAGCTTTCTTT	CASTVGRDKAFF
TRBD1	TRBV5-1	TRBJ1-6	.	TGCGCCAGCAGCCTGACAGGGCCGAATTCACCCCTCCACTTT	CASSLTGPNSPLHF
TRBD1	TRBV5-1	TRBJ1-2	.	TGCGCCAGCAGCTGGGGACAGGGAAGGGGCTATGGCTACACCTTC	CASSWGQGRGYGYTF
TRBD1	TRBV11-3	TRBJ2-1	.	TGTGCCAGCAGCTCCGGGACAGGCTACAATGAGCAGTTCTTC	CASSSGTGYNEQFF
.	TRBV6-6	TRBJ1-4	.	TGTGCCAGCAGTTACTCGGGGGCCTTTAATGAAAAACTGTTTTTT	CASSYSGAFNEKLFF
.	TRBV7-9	TRBJ2-4	.	TGTGCCAGCAGCATCGGACAGCCTGGGGCCAAAAACATTCAGTACTTC	CASSIGQPGAKNIQYF
.	TRBV5-1	TRBJ2-5	.	TGCGCCAGCAGCTTGGGAACTAGCCGAGAAGAGACCCAGTACTTC	CASSLGTSREETQYF
.	TRBV7-6	TRBJ1-2	.	TGTGCCAGCAGCTTAATGACCGGGGATGGCTACACCTTC	CASSLMTGDGYTF
.	TRBV19	TRBJ2-7	.	TGTGCCAGTAGGCCCCAGGCCAGGGTGGACGAGCAGTACTTC	CASRPQARVDEQYF
.	TRBV6-6	TRBJ2-7	.	TGTGCCAGCAGTTACCGAGTCCACTACGAGCAGTACTTC	CASSYRVHYEQYF
TRBD1	TRBV2	TRBJ1-1	few	TGTGCCAGCAGTGACCCCCTGAAGGGGGCGAGGATTGAAGCTTTCTTT	CASSDPLKGARIEAFF
.	TRBV7-6	TRBJ1-2	.	TGTGCCAGCAGCTTAGCCAGGCGGGGATCGGATGGCTACACCTTC	CASSLARRGSDGYTF
TRBD2	TRBV7-2	TRBJ2-3	.	TGTGCCAGCAGCTCCCCCGGGACTAGCGGGGGTGCAGATACGCAGTATTTT	CASSSPGTSGGADTQYF
TRBD1	TRBV19	TRBJ1-6	once	TGTGCCAGTGGTGGGACAGGCTATAATTCACCCCTCCACTTT	CASGGTGYNSPLHF
.	TRBV10-3	TRBJ1-4	few	TGTGCCATCAGTGAGCCGGGGGGCGAGGAAAAACTGTTTTTT	CAISEPGGEEKLFF
TRBD1	TRBV15	TRBJ1-6	once	TGTGCCACCAGTGGAGGGGGCTTCAATTCACCCCTCCACTTT	CATSGGGFNSPLHF
TRBD1	TRBV7-3	TRBJ2-3	.	TGTGCCAGCAGCCCTGCCGACAGGGGCAATACGCAGTATTTT	CASSPADRGNTQYF
TRBD1	TRBV19	TRBJ1-5	.	TGTGCCAGTAGTGCCTCCGGGACAGGGAATCAGCCCCAGCATTTT	CASSASGTGNQPQHF
TRBD2	TRBV9	TRBJ2-3	few	TGTGCCAGCAGCTCCCGGACTAGCGGGGGAGATACGCAGTATTTT	CASSSRTSGGDTQYF
.	TRBV5-8	TRBJ1-5	.	TGTGCCAGCAGATCCGACAGGTATCAGCCCCAGCATTTT	CASRSDRYQPQHF
.	TRBV6-5	TRBJ1-2	many	TGTGCCAGCAGTTACGACAGAATGCCTTATGGCTACACCTTC	CASSYDRMPYGYTF
TRBD1	TRBV4-1	TRBJ2-7	.	TGCGCCAGCAGCCCTGGGACAGGGGGCCTTTACGAGCAGTACTTC	CASSPGTGGLYEQYF
.	TRBV7-2	TRBJ1-6	.	TGTGCCAGCAGCCTTGGGACAAAAAATTCACCCCTCCACTTT	CASSLGTKNSPLHF
TRBD1	TRBV6-5	TRBJ1-5	.	TGTGCCAGCAGTTACTCTTCCCAGGGGGCAGATCAGCCCCAGCATTTT	CASSYSSQGADQPQHF
.	TRBV21-1	TRBJ2-5	.	TGTGCCAGCCCAGCTCCTCGGACTAGCGGGGACCAAGAGACCCAGTACTTC	CASPAPRTSGDQETQYF
.	TRBV6-1	TRBJ1-1	.	TGTGCCAGCAGTGAACAAGGGGGTGAAGCTTTCTTT	CASSEQGGEAFF
.	TRBV14	TRBJ1-2	.	TGTGCCAGCAGCCAGTCTGGCGGTGGCTATGGCTACACCTTC	CASSQSGGGYGYTF
TRBD1	TRBV2	TRBJ1-4	few	TGTGCCAGCAAACAATTCCAGGGGGCGGGTGAAAAACTGTTTTTT	CASKQFQGAGEKLFF
TRBD1	TRBV18	TRBJ2-3	.	TGTGCCAGTTCAGGGACAGCCACAGATACGCAGTATTTT	CASSGTATDTQYF
.	TRBV27	TRBJ1-5	few	TGTGCCAGCAGTTTAGTTCAGAATAGCAATCAGCCCCAGCATTTT	CASSLVQNSNQPQHF
TRBD1	TRBV5-1	TRBJ2-7	once	TGCGCCAGCAGCTTTTTCGTAGACGGGACAGGGAACGAGCAGTACTTC	CASSFFVDGTGNEQYF
.	TRBV21-1	TRBJ1-6	.	TGTGCCAGCAGTAGACAGGAAAATTCACCCCTCCACTTT	CASSRQENSPLHF